This T cell receptor beta chain is drawn from a study of memory CD4+ T cells and cytomegalovirus serostatus. Study details: Healthy Belgian adult donors included nine or ten CMV-positive and some 25 CMV-negative people.

The sort gate was single viable CD3+CD4+CD8-CD45RO+ cells for memory CD4+ T cells. Serostatus was set by detecting CMV pp150, pp28, p38, p52 IgG. Repertoires were generated with immunoSEQ multiplex PCR, while TCRdb's copy carries only in-frame clones and drops some. The data show about 58,000 clones, approximately 86% seen once. In germline, CDR1 is KGHSH, CDR2 LQKENI. CDR3 length: 13 amino acids. V shed 2 bases, J shed 4 bases, and the junction held 1 base outside the gene matches. V gene TRBV18 combines with J gene TRBJ2-5; 7 bases line up with TRBD2. The TCR comes from an adult in good health and CMV-seronegative. Some clones in this sample may be carry-over from other donors' samples. Sequencing input: memory CD4+ T cells from blood. CDR3 protein: CASSPWEGETQYF. CDR3 DNA: TGTGCCAGCTCACCATGGGAGGGAGAGACCCAGTACTTC.